These 8 T cell receptor beta chains share one sample of origin, sequenced in a study of early T cells in non-severe SARS-CoV-2 infection. Via MiXCR, TCRdb re-called the 5' RACE reads, giving one row per CDR3 protein. The repertoire holds roughly 64,000 distinct CDR3 sequences, with approximately 10% as singletons. The sequences come from whole blood, collected at baseline. The receptors stem from an adult who was a healthcare worker with PCR-confirmed SARS-CoV-2 infection or an uninfected control (not recorded which).

This clonotype has a handful of counts. The chain couples TRBV25-1 to TRBJ2-5, with TRBD2 as a possible D gene (5 bases). In germline, CDR1 is MGHDK, CDR2 SYGVNS. The length of the CDR3 is 13 residues. V was clipped by 3 bases and J by 7 bases, with 12 bases between them. CDR3 in DNA: TGTGCCAGCAGTGAGCGGACCGAGGGGACCCAGTACTTC. Amino acids: CASSERTEGTQYF.

The V and J genes are TRBV7-2 and TRBJ2-7; D is ambiguous. Trimming stripped 5 bases from V and 7 bases from J, with 12 bases between. CDR1 is SGHTA, CDR2 FQGNSA, per germline. The CDR3 has 12 residues. The CDR3 coding sequence is TGTGCCAGCAGCCTAGACCGTCGGGAGCAGTACTTC. It specifies CASSLDRREQYF.

This clonotype was counted a few times. This rearrangement joins TRBV29-1 to TRBJ2-1; 9 bases are shared with TRBD2. This CDR3 spans 13 amino acids. CDR1 SQVTM and CDR2 ANQGSEA come from the germline V gene. J was trimmed by 3 bases and V by 8 bases; bases with no gene match: 5. CDR3 residues: CSHSGGGYNEQFF. The CDR3 DNA is TGCAGCCATAGCGGGGGAGGCTACAATGAGCAGTTCTTC.

The genes are TRBV6-5 and TRBJ1-2; 12 bases align to TRBD1. Per germline, CDR1 MNHEY and CDR2 SVGAGI. Trimming at V came to 6 bases and at J to 4 bases, leaving 12 bases not matched to a gene. The CDR3 has 17 residues. CDR3 nucleotides: TGTGCCAGCAGATCCTCCGGGACAGGGGGCGAAGTCTATGGCTACACCTTC. Translated, it gives CASRSSGTGGEVYGYTF.

The chain joins TRBV6-2 or TRBV6-3 to TRBJ2-1; maybe TRBD2 (5 bases). CDR3 length equals 15 residues. Germline V gene data show CDR1 as MNHEY and CDR2 as SVGEGT. V was pared by 6 bases and J by 0 bases, with 12 bases between. The CDR3 nucleotides read TGTGCCAGCAGCGCCGGGATAAGCTCCTACAATGAGCAGTTCTTC. This encodes CASSAGISSYNEQFF.

In this sample, this clonotype turned up many times. The CDR3 nucleotides read TGTGCCAGCAGTTCCCCGGGGAGGGTCGCGGGGGAGCTGTTTTTT. Its translation: CASSSPGRVAGELFF. This chain uses TRBV6-6 with TRBJ2-2; 7 positions match TRBD2. This CDR3 spans 15 amino acids. The junction had 10 bases not matched to a gene; V was cut back by 4 bases and J by 8 bases. The V gene's germline CDR1 is MNHNY and CDR2 SVGAGI (reference sequence).

This clonotype was picked up many times. The chain links TRBV20-1 to TRBJ2-3; TRBD2 matches at 8 bases. From germline, CDR1 is DFQATT and CDR2 SNEGSKA (reference sequence). Trimming took 3 bases from V and 5 from J; bases not matched to a gene: 7. The CDR3 loop spans 14 amino acids. Written as DNA, the CDR3 is TGCAGTGCTAGTGCAGCGGGGGCCCTAGATACGCAGTATTTT. It yields the protein CSASAAGALDTQYF.

This clonotype is medium-sized by share. This chain uses TRBV30 with TRBJ1-2; TRBD1 might be the D (6 bases). The CDR3 is 11 amino acids. Germline values: CDR1 GTSNPN, CDR2 SVGIG (reference sequence). DNA for the CDR3: TGTGCAATACAGGGCTTATATGGCTACACCTTC. This sequence encodes CAIQGLYGYTF.